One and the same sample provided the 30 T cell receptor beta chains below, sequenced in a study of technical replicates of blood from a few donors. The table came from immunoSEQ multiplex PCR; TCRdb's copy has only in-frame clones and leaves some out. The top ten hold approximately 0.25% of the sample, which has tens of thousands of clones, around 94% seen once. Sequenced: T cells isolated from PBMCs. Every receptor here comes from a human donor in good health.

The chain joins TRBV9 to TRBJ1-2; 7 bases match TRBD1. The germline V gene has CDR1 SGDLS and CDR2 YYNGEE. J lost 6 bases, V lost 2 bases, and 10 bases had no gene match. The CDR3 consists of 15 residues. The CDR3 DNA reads TGTGCCAGCAGCGTTCTCCCCACCGACAGGGATGGCTACACCTTC. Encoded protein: CASSVLPTDRDGYTF.

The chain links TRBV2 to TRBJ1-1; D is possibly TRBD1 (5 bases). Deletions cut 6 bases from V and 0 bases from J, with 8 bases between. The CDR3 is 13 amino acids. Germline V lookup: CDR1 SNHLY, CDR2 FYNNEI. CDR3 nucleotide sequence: TGTGCCAGCAGCTCAGGGATGAACACTGAAGCTTTCTTT. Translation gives CASSSGMNTEAFF.

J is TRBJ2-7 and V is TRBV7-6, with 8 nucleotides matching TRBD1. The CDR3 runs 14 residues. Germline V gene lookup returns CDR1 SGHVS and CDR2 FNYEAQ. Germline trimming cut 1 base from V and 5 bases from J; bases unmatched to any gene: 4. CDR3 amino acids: CASSLEETGDEQYF. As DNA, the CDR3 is TGTGCCAGCAGCTTAGAAGAGACAGGGGACGAGCAGTACTTC.

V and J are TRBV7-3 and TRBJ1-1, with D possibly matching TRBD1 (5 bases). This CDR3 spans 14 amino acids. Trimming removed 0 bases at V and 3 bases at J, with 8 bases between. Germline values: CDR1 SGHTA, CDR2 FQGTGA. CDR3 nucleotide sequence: TGTGCCAGCAGCTTAACGTTCAGGGACACTGAAGCTTTCTTT. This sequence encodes CASSLTFRDTEAFF.

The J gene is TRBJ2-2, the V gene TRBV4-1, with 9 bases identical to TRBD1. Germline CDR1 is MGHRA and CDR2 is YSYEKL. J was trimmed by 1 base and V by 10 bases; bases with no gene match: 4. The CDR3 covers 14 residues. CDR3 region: CAIGGQGNTGELFF. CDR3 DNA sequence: TGCGCCATCGGGGGACAGGGGAACACCGGGGAGCTGTTTTTT.

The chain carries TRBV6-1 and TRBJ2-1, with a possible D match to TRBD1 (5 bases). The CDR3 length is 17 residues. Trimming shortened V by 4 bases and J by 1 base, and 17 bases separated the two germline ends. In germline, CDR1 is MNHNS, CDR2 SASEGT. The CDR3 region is CASSANPGLVSYNEQFF. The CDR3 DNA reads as TGTGCCAGCAGTGCTAACCCAGGGTTGGTATCCTACAATGAGCAGTTCTTC.

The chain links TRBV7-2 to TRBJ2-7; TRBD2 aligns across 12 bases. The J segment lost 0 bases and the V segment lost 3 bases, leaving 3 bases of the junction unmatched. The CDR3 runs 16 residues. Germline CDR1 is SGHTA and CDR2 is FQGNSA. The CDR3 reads CASSFLTSGSSYEQYF. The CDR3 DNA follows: TGTGCCAGCAGCTTTCTGACTAGCGGGAGCTCCTACGAGCAGTACTTC.

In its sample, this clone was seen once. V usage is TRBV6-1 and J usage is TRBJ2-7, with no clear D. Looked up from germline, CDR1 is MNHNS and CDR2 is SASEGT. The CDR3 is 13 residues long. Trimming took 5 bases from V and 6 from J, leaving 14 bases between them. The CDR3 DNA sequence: TGTGCCAGCAGTAGAACTGAGGTGGTCGAGCAGTACTTC. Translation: CASSRTEVVEQYF.

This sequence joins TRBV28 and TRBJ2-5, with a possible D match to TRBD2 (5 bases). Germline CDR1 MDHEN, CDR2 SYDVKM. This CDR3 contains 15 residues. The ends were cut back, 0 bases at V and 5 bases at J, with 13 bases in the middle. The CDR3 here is CASSLWPGRRETQYF. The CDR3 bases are TGTGCCAGCAGTTTATGGCCCGGGCGGAGGGAGACCCAGTACTTC.

This chain's CDR3 is CASTPGSGRFDSYNEQFF. The CDR3 DNA reads TGCGCCAGCACCCCCGGTAGCGGGAGATTTGACTCCTACAATGAGCAGTTCTTC. V gene TRBV5-1 combines with J gene TRBJ2-1; TRBD2 agrees at 9 bases. Germline V lookup: CDR1 SGHRS, CDR2 YFSETQ. This CDR3 has 18 residues. The ends lost 6 bases at V and 0 bases at J; junction bases unmatched: 13.

DNA for the CDR3: TGCGCCAGCAGCTTTAGCGGGGGGGACTACGAGGTGCAGTACTTC. Protein sequence: CASSFSGGDYEVQYF. The rearrangement links TRBV5-1 to TRBJ2-7; 11 nucleotides line up with TRBD2. The CDR3 covers 15 residues. V lost 2 bases to trimming and J lost 9 bases; unmatched junction nucleotides: 10. The germline V gene has CDR1 SGHRS and CDR2 YFSETQ.

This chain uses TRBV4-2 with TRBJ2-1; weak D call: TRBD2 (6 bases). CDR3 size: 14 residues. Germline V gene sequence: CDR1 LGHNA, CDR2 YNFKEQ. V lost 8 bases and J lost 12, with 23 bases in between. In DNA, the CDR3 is TGTGCCAGCTCCGACTCGGGAGCTAGCTTCCGGCAGTTCTTC. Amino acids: CASSDSGASFRQFF.

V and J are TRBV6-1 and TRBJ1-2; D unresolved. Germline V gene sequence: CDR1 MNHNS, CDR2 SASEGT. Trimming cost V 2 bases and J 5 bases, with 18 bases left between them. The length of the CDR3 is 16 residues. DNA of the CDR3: TGTGCCAGCAGTGAAACCCCCGCAGTATGGACTTATGGCTACACCTTC. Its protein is CASSETPAVWTYGYTF.

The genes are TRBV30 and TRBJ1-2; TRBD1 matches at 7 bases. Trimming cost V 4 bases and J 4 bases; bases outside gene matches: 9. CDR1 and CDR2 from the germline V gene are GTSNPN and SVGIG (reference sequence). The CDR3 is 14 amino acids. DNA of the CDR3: TGTGCCTGGACATATACAGGGGATTTCTATGGCTACACCTTC. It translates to CAWTYTGDFYGYTF. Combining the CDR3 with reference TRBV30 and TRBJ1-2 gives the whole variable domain SQTIHQWPATLVQPVGSPLSLECTVEGTSNPNLYWYRQAAGRGLQLLFYSVGIGQISSEVPQNLSASRPQDRQFILSSKKLLLSDSGFYLCAWTYTGDFYGYTFGSGTRLTVV.

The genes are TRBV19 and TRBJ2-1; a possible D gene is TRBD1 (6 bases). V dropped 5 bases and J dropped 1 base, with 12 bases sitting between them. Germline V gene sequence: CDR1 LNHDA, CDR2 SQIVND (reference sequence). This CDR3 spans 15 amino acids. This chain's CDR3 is CASSRSGVSYNEQFF. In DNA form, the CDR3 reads TGTGCCAGTAGTCGGTCAGGGGTGTCCTACAATGAGCAGTTCTTC.

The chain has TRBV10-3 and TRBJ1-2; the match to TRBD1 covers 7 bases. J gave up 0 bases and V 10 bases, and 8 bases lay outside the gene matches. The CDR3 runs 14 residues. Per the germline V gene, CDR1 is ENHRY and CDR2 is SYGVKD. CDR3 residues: CATGQLKANYGYTF. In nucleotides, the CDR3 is TGTGCCACGGGACAGTTAAAAGCTAACTATGGCTACACCTTC.

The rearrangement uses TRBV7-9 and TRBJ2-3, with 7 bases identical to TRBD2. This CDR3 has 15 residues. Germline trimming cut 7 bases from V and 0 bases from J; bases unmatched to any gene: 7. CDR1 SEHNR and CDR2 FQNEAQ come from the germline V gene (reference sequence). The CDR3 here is CASTSGRTSTDTQYF. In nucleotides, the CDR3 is TGTGCCAGCACTAGCGGAAGAACTAGCACAGATACGCAGTATTTT.

The CDR3 region is CASSPSRRQGARTEAFF. DNA of the CDR3: TGCGCCAGCAGCCCCTCTAGGCGACAGGGGGCGCGTACTGAAGCTTTCTTT. The gene calls are TRBV5-1 and TRBJ1-1; the match to TRBD1 covers 10 bases. Trimming removed 4 bases from V and 5 bases from J; junction bases left unmatched: 14. There are 17 residues in the CDR3. Looked up from germline, CDR1 is SGHRS and CDR2 is YFSETQ. The full variable domain, completed using reference TRBV5-1 and TRBJ1-1, is KAGVTQTPRYLIKTRGQQVTLSCSPISGHRSVSWYQQTPGQGLQFLFEYFSETQRNKGNFPGRFSGRQFSNSRSEMNVSTLELGDSALYLCASSPSRRQGARTEAFFGQGTRLTVV.

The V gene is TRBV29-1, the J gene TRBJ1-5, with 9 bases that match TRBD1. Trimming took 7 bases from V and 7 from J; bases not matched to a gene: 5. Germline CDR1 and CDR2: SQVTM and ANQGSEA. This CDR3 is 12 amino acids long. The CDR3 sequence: CSATTGGQPQHF. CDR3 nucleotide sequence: TGCAGCGCTACGACAGGGGGGCAGCCCCAGCATTTT. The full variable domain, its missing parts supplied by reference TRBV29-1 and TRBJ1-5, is SAVISQKPSRDICQRGTSLTIQCQVDSQVTMMFWYRQQPGQSLTLIATANQGSEATYESGFVIDKFPISRPNLTFSTLTVSNMSPEDSSIYLCSATTGGQPQHFGDGTRLSIL.

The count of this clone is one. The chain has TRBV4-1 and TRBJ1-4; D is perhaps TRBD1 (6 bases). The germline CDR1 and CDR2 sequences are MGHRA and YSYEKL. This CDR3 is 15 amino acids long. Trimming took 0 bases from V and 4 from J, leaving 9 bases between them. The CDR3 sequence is CASSQDAGVNEKLFF. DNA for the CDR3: TGCGCCAGCAGCCAAGACGCAGGGGTTAATGAAAAACTGTTTTTT.

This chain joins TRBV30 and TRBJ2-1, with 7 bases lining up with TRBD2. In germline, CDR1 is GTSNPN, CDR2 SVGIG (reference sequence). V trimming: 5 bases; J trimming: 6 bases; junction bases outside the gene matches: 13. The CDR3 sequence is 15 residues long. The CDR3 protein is CAWGQRGGRFNEQFF. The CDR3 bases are TGTGCCTGGGGCCAACGCGGGGGTAGGTTCAATGAGCAGTTCTTC. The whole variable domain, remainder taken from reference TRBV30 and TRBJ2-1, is SQTIHQWPATLVQPVGSPLSLECTVEGTSNPNLYWYRQAAGRGLQLLFYSVGIGQISSEVPQNLSASRPQDRQFILSSKKLLLSDSGFYLCAWGQRGGRFNEQFFGPGTRLTVL.

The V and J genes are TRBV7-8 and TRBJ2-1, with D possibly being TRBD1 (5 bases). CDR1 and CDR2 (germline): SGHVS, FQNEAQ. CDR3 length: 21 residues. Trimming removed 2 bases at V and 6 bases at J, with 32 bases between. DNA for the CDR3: TGTGCCAGCAGCTTATTTCCCCGTAGGGGCCTGCGTCGAAGTTTTGGCAATGAGCAGTTCTTC. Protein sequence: CASSLFPRRGLRRSFGNEQFF.

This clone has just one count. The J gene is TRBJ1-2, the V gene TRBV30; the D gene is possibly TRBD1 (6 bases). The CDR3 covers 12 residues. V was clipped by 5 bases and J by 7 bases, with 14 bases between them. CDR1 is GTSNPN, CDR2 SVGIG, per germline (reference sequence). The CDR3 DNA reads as TGTGCCTGGGACCTCGTAGGGGGTGGCTACACCTTC. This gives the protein CAWDLVGGGYTF. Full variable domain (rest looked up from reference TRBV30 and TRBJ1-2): SQTIHQWPATLVQPVGSPLSLECTVEGTSNPNLYWYRQAAGRGLQLLFYSVGIGQISSEVPQNLSASRPQDRQFILSSKKLLLSDSGFYLCAWDLVGGGYTFGSGTRLTVV.

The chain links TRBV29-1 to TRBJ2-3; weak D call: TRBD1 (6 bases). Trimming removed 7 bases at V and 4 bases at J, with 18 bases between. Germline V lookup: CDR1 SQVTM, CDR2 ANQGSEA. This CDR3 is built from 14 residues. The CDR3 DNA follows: TGCAGCGCTGCAAATACTCAGGGGCCAGATACGCAGTATTTT. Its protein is CSAANTQGPDTQYF.

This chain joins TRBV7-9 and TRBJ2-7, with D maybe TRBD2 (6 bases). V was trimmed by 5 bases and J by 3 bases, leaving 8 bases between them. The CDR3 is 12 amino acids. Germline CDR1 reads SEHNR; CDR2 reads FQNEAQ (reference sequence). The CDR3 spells CASSQTSYEQYF. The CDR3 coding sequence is TGTGCCAGCAGCCAGACTAGCTACGAGCAGTACTTC.

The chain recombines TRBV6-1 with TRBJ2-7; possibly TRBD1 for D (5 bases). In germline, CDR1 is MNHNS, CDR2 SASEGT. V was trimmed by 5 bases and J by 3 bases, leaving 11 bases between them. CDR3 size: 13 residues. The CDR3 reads CASSIRQIYEQYF. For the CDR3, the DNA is TGTGCCAGCAGTATCCGACAGATCTACGAGCAGTACTTC.

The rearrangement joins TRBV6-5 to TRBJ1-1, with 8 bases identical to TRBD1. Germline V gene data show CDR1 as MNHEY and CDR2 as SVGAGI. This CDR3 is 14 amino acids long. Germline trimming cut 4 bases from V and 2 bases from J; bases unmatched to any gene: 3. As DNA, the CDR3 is TGTGCCAGCAGTTGGGACAGGCTAAACACTGAAGCTTTCTTT. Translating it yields CASSWDRLNTEAFF.

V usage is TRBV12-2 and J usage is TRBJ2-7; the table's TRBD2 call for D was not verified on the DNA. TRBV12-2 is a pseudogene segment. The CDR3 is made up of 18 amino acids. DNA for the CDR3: TGTGCAAGTCGCCCCAGATTAGTGGAGGCTGAAGGGAATGATGAGCAGTACTTC. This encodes CASRPRLVEAEGNDEQYF.

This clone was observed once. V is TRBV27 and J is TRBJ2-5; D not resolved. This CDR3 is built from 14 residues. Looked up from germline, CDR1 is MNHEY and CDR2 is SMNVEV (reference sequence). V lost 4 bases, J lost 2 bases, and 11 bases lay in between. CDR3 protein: CASSSTGRQETQYF. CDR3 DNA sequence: TGTGCCAGCAGTTCCACGGGTCGGCAAGAGACCCAGTACTTC.

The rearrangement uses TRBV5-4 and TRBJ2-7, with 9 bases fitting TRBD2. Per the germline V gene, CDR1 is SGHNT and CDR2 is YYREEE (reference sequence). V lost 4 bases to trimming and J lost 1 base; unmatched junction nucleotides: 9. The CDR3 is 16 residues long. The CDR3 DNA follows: TGTGCCAGCAGCCCCGCGGGGGGGGTTAGGTCCTACGAGCAGTACTTC. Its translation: CASSPAGGVRSYEQYF.